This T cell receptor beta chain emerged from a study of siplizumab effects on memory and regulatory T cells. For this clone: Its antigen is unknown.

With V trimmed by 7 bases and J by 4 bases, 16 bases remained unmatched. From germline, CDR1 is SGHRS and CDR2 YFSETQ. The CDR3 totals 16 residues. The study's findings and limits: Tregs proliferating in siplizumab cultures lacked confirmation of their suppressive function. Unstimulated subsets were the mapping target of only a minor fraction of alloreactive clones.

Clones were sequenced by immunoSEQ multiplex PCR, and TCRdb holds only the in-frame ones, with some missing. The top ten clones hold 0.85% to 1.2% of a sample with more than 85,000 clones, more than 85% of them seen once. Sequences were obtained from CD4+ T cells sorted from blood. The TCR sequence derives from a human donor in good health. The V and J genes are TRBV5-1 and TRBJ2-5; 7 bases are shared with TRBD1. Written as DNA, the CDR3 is TGCGCCAGCGGACCCAGATCGACAGGGACGGGAGAGACCCAGTACTTC. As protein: CASGPRSTGTGETQYF.